This is a list of T cell receptor beta chains from one sample in a study of T cell responses to AZD1222 COVID-19 vaccine. The repertoire was sequenced with immunoSEQ multiplex PCR; TCRdb's copy has only in-frame clones and lacks some. The sample yields 110,000 or so clones, around 87% seen once. The specimen was peripheral blood, collected 28 days after the second AZD1222 dose. These receptors all come from an adult who received the AZD1222 COVID-19 vaccine. CDR3s include the opening cysteine and the closing phenylalanine or tryptophan. A D gene is named only where the DNA matches it firmly. Size tells how often a clone was seen (once, few, many) or the class of an expanded clone, and some rows leave it out.

>-|TRBV6-4|-|TRBJ1-4
TGTGCCAGCAGTAATCGACACGGGACTAATGAAAAACTGTTTTTT
CASSNRHGTNEKLFF
>-|TRBV5-1|TRBD2|TRBJ2-1
TGCGCCAGCAGCTTGATACTAGCGGGGTCCTACAATGAGCAGTTCTTC
CASSLILAGSYNEQFF
>-|TRBV18|-|TRBJ1-3
TGTGCCAGCTCACCACCGACAAACACCATATATTTT
CASSPPTNTIYF
>-|TRBV7-9|-|TRBJ2-7
TGTGCCAGCAGCCCCCGGGGGCCCTACGAGCAGTACTTC
CASSPRGPYEQYF
>-|TRBV4-2|TRBD2|TRBJ2-3
TGTGCCAGCAGCCAAGACCCGGCTAGCGGGGACACAGATACGCAGTATTTT
CASSQDPASGDTDTQYF
>once|TRBV6-4|-|TRBJ1-5
TGTGCCAGCACCGGAGGGCCCATTACGTGGAACCAGCATTTT
CASTGGPITWNQHF
>-|TRBV5-4|-|TRBJ2-3
TGTGCCAGCAGCAAGACCTTAGATACGCAGTATTTT
CASSKTLDTQYF
>-|TRBV5-1|-|TRBJ1-3
TGCGCCAGCAGCTTGGGGGGCGGAAGACCCGCTGGAAACACCATATATTTT
CASSLGGGRPAGNTIYF
>few|TRBV6-1|TRBD2|TRBJ2-5
TGTGCCAGCAGTGAAAATAGACTAGCCGAAGAGACCCAGTACTTC
CASSENRLAEETQYF
>once|TRBV7-9|TRBD2|TRBJ2-1
TGTGCCAGCGTCCCCTGGGGGACTACCTACAATGAGCAGTTCTTC
CASVPWGTTYNEQFF
>-|TRBV6-1|-|TRBJ1-2
TGTGCCAGCAGTGACGGGGGTTATGGCTACACCTTC
CASSDGGYGYTF
>-|TRBV4-2|-|TRBJ1-1
TGTGCCAGCAGCCAAGTGGCAGATGCCACTGAAGCTTTCTTT
CASSQVADATEAFF
>-|TRBV14|-|TRBJ1-1
TGTGCCAGCAGCCAAGTCCCTGGGGGGGCTTTCTTT
CASSQVPGGAFF
>few|TRBV14|TRBD1|TRBJ2-1
TGTGCCAGCAGACCGGGACAGCTCTCCTACAATGAGCAGTTCTTC
CASRPGQLSYNEQFF
>-|TRBV6-2/TRBV6-3|-|TRBJ1-2
TGTGCCAGCAGCCCGGACTTATCCTATGGCTACACCTTC
CASSPDLSYGYTF
>-|TRBV2|TRBD1|TRBJ1-5
TGTGCCAGCAGAATACAGGGGTTTCAGCCCCAGCATTTT
CASRIQGFQPQHF
>-|TRBV18|-|TRBJ2-3
TGTGCCAGCTCTCGACTAGTCCCAGATACGCAGTATTTT
CASSRLVPDTQYF
>-|TRBV4-1|-|TRBJ1-4
TGCGCCAGCAGCCAAGAAACCGGTCTGAATAATGAAAAACTGTTTTTT
CASSQETGLNNEKLFF
>-|TRBV5-1|TRBD2|TRBJ2-1
TGCGCCAGCAGCTTGCCCCTTCTAGCTAGCGGGGGGGATGCCGTCCGGCAGTTCTTC
CASSLPLLASGGDAVRQFF
>-|TRBV7-3|TRBD2|TRBJ2-7
TGTGCCAGCAGCTCGGGACTAGCGGACGAGCAGTACTTC
CASSSGLADEQYF
>-|TRBV30|TRBD1|TRBJ1-1
TGTGCCTGGAGGGGTCCAGACAGGGCCACCTCTGAAGCTTTCTTT
CAWRGPDRATSEAFF
>-|TRBV6-1|-|TRBJ1-2
TGTGCCAGCAGTGAACAGGGGTTTGACTATGGCTACACCTTC
CASSEQGFDYGYTF
>once|TRBV30|-|TRBJ2-3
TGTGCCTGGAGTGTAGGGACGGCCGATACGCAGTATTTT
CAWSVGTADTQYF
>-|TRBV5-5|-|TRBJ2-1
TGTGCCAGCAGCTCCTTCGTGGCAGCCTACAATGAGCAGTTCTTC
CASSSFVAAYNEQFF
>-|TRBV11-3|TRBD2|TRBJ2-5
TGTGCCAGCAGCCAAGGGATCACTAGCGGGGGGGCCCAAGAGACCCAGTACTTC
CASSQGITSGGAQETQYF
>-|TRBV4-3|-|TRBJ2-6
TGCGCCAGCAGCCAAGAAACCCCCGCTGGGGCCAACGTCCTGACTTTC
CASSQETPAGANVLTF
>-|TRBV5-5|-|TRBJ1-3
TGTGCCAGCAGCTTGGGTCGTAGGCCTTCTTCTGGAAACACCATATATTTT
CASSLGRRPSSGNTIYF
>-|TRBV5-4|TRBD1|TRBJ1-6
TGTGCCAGCAGTCCGGGACAGGGGGGATCACCCCTCCACTTT
CASSPGQGGSPLHF
>once|TRBV4-3|TRBD1|TRBJ1-2
TGCGCCAGCAGCCAAGATGGAAAGGGGGCGTACACCTTC
CASSQDGKGAYTF
>-|TRBV5-8|TRBD2|TRBJ2-1
TGTGCCAGCACCTTCGGGACTAGCGTCTACAATGAGCAGTTCTTC
CASTFGTSVYNEQFF
>-|TRBV4-1|TRBD2|TRBJ2-5
TGCGCCAGCAGCGTTAGCGGGGGGGCCGGGACCCAGTACTTC
CASSVSGGAGTQYF
>-|TRBV10-1|-|TRBJ2-2
TGCGCCAGCAGTGATAGGGTTGATGCCGGGGAGCTGTTTTTT
CASSDRVDAGELFF
>few|TRBV5-5|-|TRBJ2-3
TGTGCCAGCATCTGGGGGCTAGCCCTCACAGATACGCAGTATTTT
CASIWGLALTDTQYF
>-|TRBV28|-|TRBJ1-1
TGTGCCAGCACTACAGGATACACTGAAGCTTTCTTT
CASTTGYTEAFF
>-|TRBV5-1|TRBD2|TRBJ2-5
TGCGCCAGCAGCTTTTCCCGGGGGGGTCGTGAGACCCAGTACTTC
CASSFSRGGRETQYF
>-|TRBV5-1|-|TRBJ1-3
TGCGCCAGCAGTCCTTGGGGTGATGAGACGGCTGGAAACACCATATATTTT
CASSPWGDETAGNTIYF
>-|TRBV3-1/TRBV3-2|-|TRBJ2-3
TGTGCCAGCAGCCCTTCCACAGATACGCAGTATTTT
CASSPSTDTQYF
>-|TRBV9|-|TRBJ1-6
TGTGCCAGCAGCGTAGCCGGAGCCTCACCCCTCCACTTT
CASSVAGASPLHF
>-|TRBV6-5|-|TRBJ1-1
TGTGCCAGCAGTTATCGGATTTCTATGAACACTGAAGCTTTCTTT
CASSYRISMNTEAFF
>-|TRBV5-1|TRBD1|TRBJ2-1
TGCGCCAGCCTGGGACAGGGCTACAATGAGCAGTTCTTC
CASLGQGYNEQFF
>-|TRBV25-1|-|TRBJ2-7
TGTGCCAGCAGTCTCGATTCACCGTTCTACGAGCAGTACTTC
CASSLDSPFYEQYF
>few|TRBV2|-|TRBJ1-2
TGTGCCAGCAGTCCTCCCGGGACATCCTATGGCTACACCTTC
CASSPPGTSYGYTF
>-|TRBV11-2|-|TRBJ1-3
TGTGCCAGCAGCTTACAGAGAAACACCATATATTTT
CASSLQRNTIYF
>-|TRBV9|-|TRBJ1-1
TGTGCCAGCAGCGTAGGCCCCTTTGAACTTGCTGAAGCTTTCTTT
CASSVGPFELAEAFF
>-|TRBV10-3|-|TRBJ1-1
TGTGCCATTATGGACAGTGTCACTGAAGCTTTCTTT
CAIMDSVTEAFF
>-|TRBV21-1|-|TRBJ1-3
TGTGCCAGCAGCAAAGGACCAAACTTGTCTGGAAACACCATATATTTT
CASSKGPNLSGNTIYF
>-|TRBV3-1/TRBV3-2|-|TRBJ1-2
TGTGCCAGCAGCCAAGATTGGAGGGGAGGAGACTATGGCTACACCTTC
CASSQDWRGGDYGYTF
>-|TRBV11-2|TRBD1|TRBJ1-2
TGTGCCAGCAGCCAGGGGACAGGGGATAGGGGCTACACCTTC
CASSQGTGDRGYTF
>-|TRBV7-8|-|TRBJ1-1
TGTGCCAGCAGCCATCGGGGGGGACTGAACACTGAAGCTTTCTTT
CASSHRGGLNTEAFF
>-|TRBV4-1|-|TRBJ1-3
TGCGCCAGCAGCCCAGCAAAGCCAGGGATGACGAACACCATATATTTT
CASSPAKPGMTNTIYF
>-|TRBV4-3|-|TRBJ1-5
TGCGCCAGCAGCCAAGATTTGGGACGGGATCAGCCCCAGCATTTT
CASSQDLGRDQPQHF
>-|TRBV11-1|TRBD1|TRBJ1-2
TGTGCCAGCAGCTACAGGGGCAGCTATGGCTACACCTTC
CASSYRGSYGYTF
>-|TRBV5-1|-|TRBJ2-2
TGCGCCAGCTACAGCAACACCGGGGAGCTGTTTTTT
CASYSNTGELFF
>-|TRBV4-2|-|TRBJ2-3
TGTGCCAGCAGTCCGAAGGCCGGGACAACAAGCACAGATACGCAGTATTTT
CASSPKAGTTSTDTQYF
>-|TRBV19|-|TRBJ2-5
TGTGCCAGTAGTATAGATTGGGTGGCGAGGACCCAGTACTTC
CASSIDWVARTQYF
>-|TRBV5-1|-|TRBJ2-6
TGCGCCAGCAGTTTGAGTGTCGGCTCTGAGGCCAACGTCCTGACTTTC
CASSLSVGSEANVLTF
>-|TRBV19|-|TRBJ2-5
TGTGCCAGTAGTACCCCAGCCAGAACAACCCAGTACTTC
CASSTPARTTQYF
>-|TRBV7-9|-|TRBJ1-6
TGTGCCAGCAGCTTAGTCGACAGTTCACCCCTCCACTTT
CASSLVDSSPLHF